This entry lists 16 T cell receptor beta chains sequenced from one sample in a study of T cell responses to AZD1222 COVID-19 vaccine (dated by TCRdb to the early 2020s). The time point label, as the study defines it: baseline before first vaccination. The library was prepared using the immunoSEQ multiplex PCR assay. TCRdb limited this immuneACCESS table to in-frame rearrangements with V and J called. A share of clones is missing; checked studies link under half to unresolved V genes, and the rest is unexplained. This sample comprises around 150,000 clones, about nine tenths of them detected only once. 3.4% of the sample lies in the top ten. Sequenced material: peripheral blood, taken on day 0 of AZD1222 vaccination. Receptor source: an adult in good health.

This chain links TRBV6-5 with TRBJ2-5, with 8 nucleotides matching TRBD2. The CDR3 contains 15 residues. Germline CDR1 MNHEY, CDR2 SVGAGI. The V gene end was trimmed by 6 bases and the J gene end by 5 bases; junction bases not matched to a gene: 11. The CDR3 nucleotides read TGTGCCAGCAGCCCCCTGGCGGGGGGCCTGGAGACCCAGTACTTC. Translated: CASSPLAGGLETQYF.

The chain carries TRBV11-3 and TRBJ1-2; D is possibly TRBD1 (5 bases). The CDR3 contains 14 residues. Germline lookup yields CDR1 SGHNT and CDR2 YENEEA. The V gene lost 4 bases and the J gene lost 8 bases, with 17 bases spanning the gap. CDR3 amino acids: CASSYRSGTRGYTF. The CDR3 region has the DNA TGTGCCAGCAGCTACCGATCCGGGACGAGGGGCTACACCTTC.

CDR3 sequence reads: CSAGGGRSRSYNEQFF. Here the CDR3 DNA reads TGCAGTGCTGGTGGCGGGAGGAGCAGGTCCTACAATGAGCAGTTCTTC. This chain connects TRBV20-1 to TRBJ2-1; 8 positions agree with TRBD2. The germline V gene has CDR1 DFQATT and CDR2 SNEGSKA (reference sequence). V shed 5 bases and J 1 base; nucleotides not matched to a gene: 10. The CDR3 is 16 residues long.

The CDR3 sequence: CASSNSDGSYEQYF. CDR3 nucleotide sequence: TGTGCCAGCAGCAATAGCGACGGTTCCTACGAGCAGTACTTC. V gene TRBV11-1 combines with J gene TRBJ2-7, with TRBD2 as a possible D gene (5 bases). From germline, CDR1 is SGHAT and CDR2 FQDESV (reference sequence). V was cut by 5 bases and J by 1 base, with 12 bases left in between. This CDR3 is 14 amino acids long.

J is TRBJ2-7 and V is TRBV12-5, with D uncertain. CDR1 is LGHNT and CDR2 is FRNRAP in the germline V gene. This CDR3 comprises 11 residues. The V and J ends lost 4 bases and 7 bases respectively, with 8 bases between them. The CDR3 spells CASGSALEQYF. CDR3 DNA: TGTGCTAGTGGTTCGGCTCTTGAGCAGTACTTC.

This chain joins TRBV5-1 and TRBJ1-1; D might be TRBD1 (6 bases). V lost 6 bases and J 2 bases, leaving 20 bases between the germline ends. CDR3 size: 16 residues. The V gene's germline CDR1 is SGHRS and CDR2 YFSETQ. CDR3 sequence reads: CASIPTLDSGNTEAFF. For the CDR3, the DNA is TGCGCCAGCATTCCGACTTTGGACAGCGGAAACACTGAAGCTTTCTTT. The whole variable domain, remainder taken from reference TRBV5-1 and TRBJ1-1, is KAGVTQTPRYLIKTRGQQVTLSCSPISGHRSVSWYQQTPGQGLQFLFEYFSETQRNKGNFPGRFSGRQFSNSRSEMNVSTLELGDSALYLCASIPTLDSGNTEAFFGQGTRLTVV.

CDR3 in amino acids: CASSLPGRPWETQYF. As DNA, the CDR3 is TGTGCCAGCAGCCTCCCCGGACGGCCTTGGGAGACCCAGTACTTC. The chain is built from TRBV28 and TRBJ2-5, with no clear D. This CDR3 comprises 15 residues. V was cut by 6 bases and J by 5 bases, with 19 bases left in between. Germline V gene data show CDR1 as MDHEN and CDR2 as SYDVKM.

The gene calls are TRBV9 and TRBJ2-1; 9 positions match TRBD2. Germline CDR1 is SGDLS and CDR2 is YYNGEE. The CDR3 sequence is 16 residues long. V trimming: 1 base; J trimming: 7 bases; junction bases outside the gene matches: 9. The CDR3 loop reads CASSVRDSSGRNEQFF. The CDR3, as DNA: TGTGCCAGCAGCGTAAGGGACTCGAGCGGGAGGAATGAGCAGTTCTTC.

The gene calls are TRBV5-3 and TRBJ2-2; TRBD2 is a possible D gene (5 bases). TRBV5-3 is reported as an ORF; its role is uncertain. Trimming pared 0 bases from V and 9 bases from J, leaving 9 bases between. This CDR3 is built from 13 residues. CDR3 sequence reads: CARSLAGNRELFF. CDR3 nucleotide sequence: TGTGCCAGAAGCTTGGCGGGGAACCGGGAGCTGTTTTTT.

J is TRBJ1-1 and V is TRBV19, with 8 bases lining up with TRBD1. V gave up 6 bases and J gave up 11 bases; unmatched junction bases: 14. Looked up from germline, CDR1 is LNHDA and CDR2 is SQIVND (reference sequence). The CDR3 consists of 14 residues. The CDR3 sequence is CASSTTGAGTRAFF. CDR3 bases: TGTGCCAGTAGCACGACAGGGGCCGGTACTAGGGCTTTCTTT.

V is TRBV11-2 and J is TRBJ2-1, with 8 bases lining up with TRBD2. Germline values: CDR1 SGHAT, CDR2 FQNNGV. The CDR3 is 16 residues long. Germline trimming cut 2 bases from V and 2 bases from J; bases unmatched to any gene: 5. CDR3 bases: TGTGCCAGCAGCTTATACGGCGGGAGGACCTACAATGAGCAGTTCTTC. It specifies CASSLYGGRTYNEQFF.

The chain is built from TRBV3-1 (or the pseudogene TRBV3-2) and TRBJ2-2; weak D call: TRBD1 (5 bases). The germline gives CDR1 LGHDT, CDR2 YNNKEL (reference sequence). This CDR3 has 16 amino acids. Between the trimmed V and J ends, which lost 1 base and 2 bases, there was a span of 11 bases. The CDR3 nucleotides are TGTGCCAGCAGCCAAGCGGGCAGGGCAAACACCGGGGAGCTGTTTTTT. Protein product: CASSQAGRANTGELFF.

The CDR3 DNA is TGTGCCAGCAGTGAAGCTGGGGACACAAGGGCAGATACGCAGTATTTT. Translation: CASSEAGDTRADTQYF. The genes are TRBV2 and TRBJ2-3, with a possible D match to TRBD1 (6 bases). This CDR3 is built from 16 residues. Germline values: CDR1 SNHLY, CDR2 FYNNEI. Trimming cost V 0 bases and J 4 bases, with 14 bases left between them.

The chain carries TRBV4-2 and TRBJ2-4; the match to TRBD2 covers 7 bases. This CDR3 contains 14 residues. The germline gives CDR1 LGHNA, CDR2 YNFKEQ. V trimming: 4 bases; J trimming: 1 base; junction bases outside the gene matches: 1. The DNA for the CDR3 is TGTGCCAGCAGCCCCGGGGGGGCCAAAAACATTCAGTACTTC. Its protein product is CASSPGGAKNIQYF.

This rearrangement joins TRBV7-9 to TRBJ1-1, with a tentative D call TRBD1 (6 bases). V shed 2 bases and J shed 1 base, with 8 bases lying between them. This CDR3 is 14 amino acids long. From germline, CDR1 is SEHNR and CDR2 FQNEAQ (reference sequence). CDR3 residues: CASSLTGTNTEAFF. CDR3 coding DNA: TGTGCCAGCAGCTTAACAGGGACGAACACTGAAGCTTTCTTT.

This clone showed up just a few times. The V call is TRBV11-2, the J call TRBJ2-3, with TRBD2 matching 11 bases. This CDR3 comprises 14 residues. J was trimmed by 8 bases and V by 4 bases; bases with no gene match: 5. CDR1 is SGHAT, CDR2 FQNNGV, per germline. Written as DNA, the CDR3 is TGTGCCAGCAGCTCCGGACTAGCGGGTGCTACGCAGTATTTT. Its protein product is CASSSGLAGATQYF. The full variable domain, in which reference TRBV11-2 and TRBJ2-3 provide the parts outside the CDR3, is EAGVAQSPRYKIIEKRQSVAFWCNPISGHATLYWYQQILGQGPKLLIQFQNNGVVDDSQLPKDRFSAERLKGVDSTLKIQPAKLEDSAVYLCASSSGLAGATQYFGPGTRLTVL.